A single sample gave rise to the 14 T cell receptor beta chains below, sequenced in a study of T-cell memory formation after mild COVID-19. TCRdb recomputed calls from the 5' RACE reads with MiXCR, one row per CDR3 protein. The sample carries more than 80,000 distinct CDR3 sequences, about a sixth recorded once. Specimen: PBMCs or a T cell subset sorted from them (not recorded which). Every receptor here comes from an adult woman who had mild COVID-19 (a few samples of this study predate the infection). Cell type and time point are not known.

In its sample, this clonotype was seen a few times. This chain uses TRBV12-3 or TRBV12-4 with TRBJ1-5; D is unclear. V was shortened by 1 base and J by 0 bases, with 4 bases between the two germline ends. This CDR3 spans 14 amino acids. CDR3: CASSLGSSNQPQHF. The CDR3 nucleotides read TGTGCCAGCAGTTTAGGATCTAGCAATCAGCCCCAGCATTTT.

This clonotype turned up a few times. The CDR3 bases are TGTGCCAGCAGCGACCGGGCCACTAGCACAGATACGCAGTATTTT. Its translation: CASSDRATSTDTQYF. The chain combines TRBV7-6 with TRBJ2-3; D is unresolved. This CDR3 region has 15 residues. Germline values: CDR1 SGHVS, CDR2 FNYEAQ. V was pared by 5 bases and J by 0 bases, with 12 bases between.

The chain uses TRBV5-1 and TRBJ1-1, with a possible D match to TRBD1 (5 bases). Per the germline V gene, CDR1 is SGHRS and CDR2 is YFSETQ. CDR3 length: 15 residues. Trimming left V 0 bases short and J 3 bases short, with 12 bases between. The CDR3 loop reads CASSLEWGWDTEAFF. The CDR3 DNA reads TGCGCCAGCAGCTTGGAGTGGGGGTGGGACACTGAAGCTTTCTTT.

Only a few counts were recorded for this clonotype. CDR3 bases: TGTGCCAGCAGTGAATACGGGACAGGGAGCTCCTACGAGCAGTACTTC. It translates to CASSEYGTGSSYEQYF. The V gene is TRBV2, the J gene TRBJ2-7, with 9 bases aligning to TRBD1. CDR3 size: 16 residues. V gave up 2 bases and J gave up 0 bases; unmatched junction bases: 5. Germline V gene data show CDR1 as SNHLY and CDR2 as FYNNEI. Supplemented by reference TRBV2 and TRBJ2-7, the full variable domain reads EPEVTQTPSHQVTQMGQEVILRCVPISNHLYFYWYRQILGQKVEFLVSFYNNEISEKSEIFDDQFSVERPDGSNFTLKIRSTKLEDSAMYFCASSEYGTGSSYEQYFGPGTRLTVT.

The table lists this clonotype with a few counts. This chain connects TRBV6-6 to TRBJ2-7; D gene unclear. V lost 2 bases, J lost 6 bases, and 2 bases lay in between. This CDR3 region has 10 residues. Germline assignment: CDR1 MNHNY and CDR2 SVGAGI (reference sequence). CDR3: CASSYGEQYF. CDR3 nucleotides: TGTGCCAGCAGTTACGGCGAGCAGTACTTC.

This clonotype was observed at least ten times. This chain links TRBV7-3 with TRBJ2-5, with D tentatively TRBD1 (6 bases). Germline values: CDR1 SGHTA, CDR2 FQGTGA. The CDR3 has 14 amino acids. Trimming removed 5 bases from V and 5 bases from J, with 15 bases in between. Here the CDR3 DNA reads TGTGCCAGCAGCCCAGGCCCAGGGGTTGAGACCCAGTACTTC. Translated, it gives CASSPGPGVETQYF.

V usage is TRBV27 and J usage is TRBJ1-1, with D unresolved. V was shortened by 1 base and J by 0 bases, with 15 bases between the two germline ends. The CDR3 has 17 amino acids. The germline V gene encodes CDR1 MNHEY and CDR2 SMNVEV (reference sequence). The CDR3 region is CASSLWAGDPMNTEAFF. CDR3 bases: TGTGCCAGCAGTTTATGGGCAGGAGATCCCATGAACACTGAAGCTTTCTTT.

This rearrangement joins TRBV20-1 to TRBJ1-2; maybe TRBD1 (5 bases). V lost 2 bases, J lost 4 bases, and 11 bases lay in between. The CDR3 contains 13 residues. Per the germline V gene, CDR1 is DFQATT and CDR2 is SNEGSKA (reference sequence). CDR3 sequence: CSARPGMGYGYTF. CDR3 DNA sequence: TGCAGTGCTAGACCAGGGATGGGCTATGGCTACACCTTC.

This clonotype has a handful of counts. V usage is TRBV7-9 and J usage is TRBJ1-1, with D possibly TRBD1 on 5 matching bases. V lost 0 bases and J lost 4, with 9 bases in between. This CDR3 has 14 residues. Germline V gene lookup returns CDR1 SEHNR and CDR2 FQNEAQ (reference sequence). As DNA, the CDR3 is TGTGCCAGCAGCTTAGCGGGGAGGGGCACTGAAGCTTTCTTT. Amino acid sequence: CASSLAGRGTEAFF.

The chain combines TRBV7-6 with TRBJ2-7, with D tentatively TRBD1 or TRBD2 (5 bases each). The V end lost 5 bases, the J end lost 5 bases, and 16 bases lay between the germline ends. Looked up from germline, CDR1 is SGHVS and CDR2 is FNYEAQ. This CDR3 contains 14 residues. The CDR3 spells CASSPESGTDEQYF. For the CDR3, the DNA is TGTGCCAGCAGCCCCGAGTCAGGGACCGACGAGCAGTACTTC.

The CDR3 sequence: CASSLVQGPPDIQYF. As DNA, the CDR3 is TGTGCCAGCAGCTTAGTCCAGGGCCCTCCAGATATTCAGTACTTC. This sequence joins TRBV11-2 and TRBJ2-4, with a weak D call TRBD1 (5 bases). Germline loops: CDR1 SGHAT, CDR2 FQNNGV. V was shortened by 1 base and J by 10 bases, with 17 bases between the two germline ends. This CDR3 has 15 residues.

The chain links TRBV4-1 to TRBJ2-3; a possible D gene is TRBD2 (6 bases). The V gene lost 1 base and the J gene lost 2 bases, with 13 bases spanning the gap. The germline V gene has CDR1 MGHRA and CDR2 YSYEKL. The CDR3 runs 16 residues. CDR3 residues: CASSQARAGPTDTQYF. The CDR3 nucleotides are TGCGCCAGCAGCCAAGCTAGAGCGGGTCCCACAGATACGCAGTATTTT.

V and J are TRBV5-6 and TRBJ1-5; D perhaps matches TRBD1 (5 bases). V lost 0 bases and J lost 5, with 9 bases in between. The CDR3 is 14 amino acids. CDR1 and CDR2 from the germline V gene are SGHDT and YYEEEE. The CDR3 nucleotides are TGTGCCAGCAGCTTGGGGGGCAGTTATCAGCCCCAGCATTTT. It translates to CASSLGGSYQPQHF.

This clonotype was seen a few times. The V gene is TRBV9, the J gene TRBJ2-1; D perhaps matches TRBD2 (6 bases). Germline V lookup: CDR1 SGDLS, CDR2 YYNGEE. This CDR3 has 14 residues. Trimming pared 2 bases from V and 4 bases from J, leaving 10 bases between. In nucleotides, the CDR3 is TGTGCCAGCAGCGTGGCGGGGAGTTACAATGAGCAGTTCTTC. Protein: CASSVAGSYNEQFF. The full variable domain, in which reference TRBV9 and TRBJ2-1 provide the parts outside the CDR3, is DSGVTQTPKHLITATGQRVTLRCSPRSGDLSVYWYQQSLDQGLQFLIQYYNGEERAKGNILERFSAQQFPDLHSELNLSSLELGDSALYFCASSVAGSYNEQFFGPGTRLTVL.